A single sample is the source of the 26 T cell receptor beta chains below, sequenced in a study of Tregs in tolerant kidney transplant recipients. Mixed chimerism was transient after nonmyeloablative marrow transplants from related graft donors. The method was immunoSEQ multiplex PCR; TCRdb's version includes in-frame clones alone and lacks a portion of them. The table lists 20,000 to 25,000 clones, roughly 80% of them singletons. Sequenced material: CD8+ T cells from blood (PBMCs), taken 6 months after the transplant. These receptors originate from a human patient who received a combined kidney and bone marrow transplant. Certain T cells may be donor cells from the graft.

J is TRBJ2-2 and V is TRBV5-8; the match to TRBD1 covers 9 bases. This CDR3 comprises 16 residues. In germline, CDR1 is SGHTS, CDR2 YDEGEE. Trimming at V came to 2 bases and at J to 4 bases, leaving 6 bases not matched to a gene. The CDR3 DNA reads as TGTGCCAGCAGCTTCACAGGGGGCGCTGTCACCGGGGAGCTGTTTTTT. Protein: CASSFTGGAVTGELFF.

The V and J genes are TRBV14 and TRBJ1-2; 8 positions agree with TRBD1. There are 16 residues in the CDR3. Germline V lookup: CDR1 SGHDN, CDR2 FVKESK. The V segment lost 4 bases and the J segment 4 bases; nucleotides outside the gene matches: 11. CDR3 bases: TGTGCCAGCAGCCCATTCCCCGCAGGGGGCGGCTATGGCTACACCTTC. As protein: CASSPFPAGGGYGYTF.

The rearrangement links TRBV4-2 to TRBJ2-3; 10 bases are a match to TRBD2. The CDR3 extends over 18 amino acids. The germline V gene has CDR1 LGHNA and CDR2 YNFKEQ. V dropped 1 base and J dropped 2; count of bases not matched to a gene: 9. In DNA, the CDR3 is TGTGCCAGCAGCCAAGTCCCCTGGCTAGCGGGGGTCACAGATACGCAGTATTTT. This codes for CASSQVPWLAGVTDTQYF.

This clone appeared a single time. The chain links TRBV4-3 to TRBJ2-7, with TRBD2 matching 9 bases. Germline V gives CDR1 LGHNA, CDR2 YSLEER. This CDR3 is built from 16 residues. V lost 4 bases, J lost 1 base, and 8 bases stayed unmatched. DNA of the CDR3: TGCGCCAGCAGCCCGTCCTTACTAGCGGGTTCCTACGAGCAGTACTTC. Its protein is CASSPSLLAGSYEQYF.

This CDR3 is CASSLVGGDNEQFF. The CDR3, as DNA: TGCGCCAGCAGCCTAGTGGGAGGGGACAATGAGCAGTTCTTC. This chain uses TRBV4-3 with TRBJ2-1, with TRBD2 matching over 7 bases. The V and J ends lost 4 bases and 5 bases, in that order; junction bases with no gene match: 5. The germline V gene encodes CDR1 LGHNA and CDR2 YSLEER. There are 14 residues in the CDR3.

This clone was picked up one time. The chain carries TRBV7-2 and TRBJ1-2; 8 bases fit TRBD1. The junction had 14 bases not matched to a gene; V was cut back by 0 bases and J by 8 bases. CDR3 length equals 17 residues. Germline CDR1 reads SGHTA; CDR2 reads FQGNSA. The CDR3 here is CASSLAWTGHPTAGYTF. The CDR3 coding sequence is TGTGCCAGCAGCTTAGCTTGGACAGGGCACCCAACAGCAGGCTACACCTTC.

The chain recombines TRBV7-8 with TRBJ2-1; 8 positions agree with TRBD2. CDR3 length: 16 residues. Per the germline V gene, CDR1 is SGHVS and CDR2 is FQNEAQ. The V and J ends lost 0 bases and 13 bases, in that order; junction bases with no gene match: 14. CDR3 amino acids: CASSLAPRGLEVRQFF. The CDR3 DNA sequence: TGTGCCAGCAGCTTAGCGCCCCGGGGACTAGAAGTCCGACAGTTCTTC.

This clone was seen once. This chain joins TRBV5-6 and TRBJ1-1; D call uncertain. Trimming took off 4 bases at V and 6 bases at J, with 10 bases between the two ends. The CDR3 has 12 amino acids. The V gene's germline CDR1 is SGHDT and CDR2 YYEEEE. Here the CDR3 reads CASSHNSAEAFF. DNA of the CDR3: TGTGCCAGCAGCCATAACTCCGCTGAAGCTTTCTTT.

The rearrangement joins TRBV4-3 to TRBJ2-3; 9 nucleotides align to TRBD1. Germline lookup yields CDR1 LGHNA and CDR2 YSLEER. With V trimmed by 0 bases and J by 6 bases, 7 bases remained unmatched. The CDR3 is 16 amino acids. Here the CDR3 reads CASSQEWRDRADTQYF. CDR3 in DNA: TGCGCCAGCAGCCAAGAATGGCGGGACAGGGCCGATACGCAGTATTTT.

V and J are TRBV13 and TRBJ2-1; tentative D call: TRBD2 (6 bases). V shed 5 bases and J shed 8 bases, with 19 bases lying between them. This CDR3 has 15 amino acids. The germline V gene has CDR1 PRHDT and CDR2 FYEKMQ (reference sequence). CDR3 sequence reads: CASSLRDWRSDEQFF. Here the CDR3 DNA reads TGTGCCAGCAGCCTCCGGGACTGGAGGAGTGATGAGCAGTTCTTC.

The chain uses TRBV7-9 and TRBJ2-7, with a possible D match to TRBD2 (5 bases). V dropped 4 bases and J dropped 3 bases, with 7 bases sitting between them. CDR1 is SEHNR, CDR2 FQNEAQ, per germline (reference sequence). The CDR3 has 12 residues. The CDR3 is CASSSSFYEQYF. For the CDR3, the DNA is TGTGCCAGCAGCTCTAGCTTCTACGAGCAGTACTTC.

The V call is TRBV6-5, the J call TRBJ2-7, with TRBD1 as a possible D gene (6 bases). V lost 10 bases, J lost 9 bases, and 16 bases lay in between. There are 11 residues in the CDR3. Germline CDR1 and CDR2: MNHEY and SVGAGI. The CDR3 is CATLLQGAQYF. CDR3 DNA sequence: TGTGCCACCCTCCTACAGGGTGCGCAGTACTTC.

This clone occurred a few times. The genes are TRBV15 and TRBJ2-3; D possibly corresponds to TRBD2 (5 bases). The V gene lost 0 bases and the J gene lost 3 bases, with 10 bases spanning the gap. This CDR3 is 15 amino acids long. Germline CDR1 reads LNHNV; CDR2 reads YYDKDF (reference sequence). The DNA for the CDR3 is TGTGCCACCAGCAGAGAGAGCGGAGAAACAGATACGCAGTATTTT. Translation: CATSRESGETDTQYF.

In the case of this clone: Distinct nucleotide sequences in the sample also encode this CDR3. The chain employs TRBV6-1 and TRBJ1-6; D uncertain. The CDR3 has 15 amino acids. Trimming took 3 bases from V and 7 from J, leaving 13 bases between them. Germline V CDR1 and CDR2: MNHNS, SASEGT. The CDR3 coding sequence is TGTGCCAGCAGTGATAGCTGGGCGGGGAATTCACCCCTCCACTTT. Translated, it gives CASSDSWAGNSPLHF.

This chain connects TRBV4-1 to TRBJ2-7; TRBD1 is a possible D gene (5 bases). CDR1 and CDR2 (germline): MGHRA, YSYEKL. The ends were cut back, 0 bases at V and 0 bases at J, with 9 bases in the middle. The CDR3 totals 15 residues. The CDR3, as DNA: TGCGCCAGCAGCCAAGAACACAGGAGCTCCTACGAGCAGTACTTC. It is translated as CASSQEHRSSYEQYF.

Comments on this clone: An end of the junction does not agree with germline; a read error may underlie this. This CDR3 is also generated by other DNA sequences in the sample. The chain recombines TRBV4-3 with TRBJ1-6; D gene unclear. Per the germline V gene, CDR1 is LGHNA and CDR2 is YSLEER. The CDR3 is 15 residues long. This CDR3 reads CASSQETATNSPLHF. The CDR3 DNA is TGCGCCAGCAGCCAGGAAACAGCAACCAATTCCCCCCTCCACTTT.

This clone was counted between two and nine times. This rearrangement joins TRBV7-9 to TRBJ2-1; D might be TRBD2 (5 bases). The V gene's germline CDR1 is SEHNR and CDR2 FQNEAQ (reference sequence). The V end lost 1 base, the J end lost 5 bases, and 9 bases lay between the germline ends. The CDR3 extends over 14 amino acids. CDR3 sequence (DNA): TGTGCCAGCAGCTTAGGCGGGTCCCACAATGAGCAGTTCTTC. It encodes CASSLGGSHNEQFF.

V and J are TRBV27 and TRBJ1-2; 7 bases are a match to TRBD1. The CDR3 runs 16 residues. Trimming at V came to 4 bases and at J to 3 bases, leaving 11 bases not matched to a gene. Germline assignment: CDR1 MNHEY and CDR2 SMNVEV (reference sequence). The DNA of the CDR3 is TGTGCCAGCAGTTCGGGAAGGGGGCAAGAATACTATGGCTACACCTTC. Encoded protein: CASSSGRGQEYYGYTF.

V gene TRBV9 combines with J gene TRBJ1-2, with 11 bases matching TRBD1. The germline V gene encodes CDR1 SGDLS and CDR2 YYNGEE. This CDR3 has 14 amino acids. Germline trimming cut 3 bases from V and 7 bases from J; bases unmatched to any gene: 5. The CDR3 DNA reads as TGTGCCAGCAGCGGGACAGGGGGCATAAGTGGCTACACCTTC. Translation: CASSGTGGISGYTF. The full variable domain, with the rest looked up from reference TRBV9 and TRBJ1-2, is DSGVTQTPKHLITATGQRVTLRCSPRSGDLSVYWYQQSLDQGLQFLIQYYNGEERAKGNILERFSAQQFPDLHSELNLSSLELGDSALYFCASSGTGGISGYTFGSGTRLTVV.

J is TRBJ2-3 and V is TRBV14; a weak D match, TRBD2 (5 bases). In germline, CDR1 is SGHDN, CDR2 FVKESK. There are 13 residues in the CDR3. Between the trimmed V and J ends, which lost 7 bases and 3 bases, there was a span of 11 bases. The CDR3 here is CASTILATDTQYF. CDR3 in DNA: TGTGCCAGCACGATTTTAGCGACAGATACGCAGTATTTT.

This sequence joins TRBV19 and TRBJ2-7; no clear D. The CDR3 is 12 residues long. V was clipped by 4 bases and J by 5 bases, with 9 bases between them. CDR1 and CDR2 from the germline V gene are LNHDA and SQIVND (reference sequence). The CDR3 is CASSTARDEQYF. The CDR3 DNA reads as TGTGCCAGTAGTACGGCCCGGGACGAGCAGTACTTC.

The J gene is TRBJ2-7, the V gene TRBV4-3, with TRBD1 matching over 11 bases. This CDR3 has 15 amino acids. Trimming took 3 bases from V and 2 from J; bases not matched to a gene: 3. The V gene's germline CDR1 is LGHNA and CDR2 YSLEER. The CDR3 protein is CASSQDRGLTYEQYF. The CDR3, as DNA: TGCGCCAGCAGCCAGGACAGGGGGCTCACCTACGAGCAGTACTTC.

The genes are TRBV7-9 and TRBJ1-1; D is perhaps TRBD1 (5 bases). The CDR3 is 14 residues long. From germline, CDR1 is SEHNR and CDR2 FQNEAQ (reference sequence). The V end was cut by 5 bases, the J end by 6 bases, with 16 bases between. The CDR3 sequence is CASSPVIGGAEAFF. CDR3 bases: TGTGCCAGCAGCCCGGTCATCGGGGGGGCTGAAGCTTTCTTT.

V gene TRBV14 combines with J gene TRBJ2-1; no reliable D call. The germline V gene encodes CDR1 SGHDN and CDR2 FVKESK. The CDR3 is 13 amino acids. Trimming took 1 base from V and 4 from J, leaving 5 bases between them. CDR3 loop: CASSQGPYNEQFF. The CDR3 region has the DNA TGTGCCAGCAGCCAAGGGCCATACAATGAGCAGTTCTTC.

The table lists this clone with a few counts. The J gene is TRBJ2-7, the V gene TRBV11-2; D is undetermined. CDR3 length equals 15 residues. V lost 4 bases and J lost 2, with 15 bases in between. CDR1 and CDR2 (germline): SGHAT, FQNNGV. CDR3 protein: CASSSEWAAPYEQYF. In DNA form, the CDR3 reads TGTGCCAGCAGCTCAGAATGGGCAGCACCCTACGAGCAGTACTTC.

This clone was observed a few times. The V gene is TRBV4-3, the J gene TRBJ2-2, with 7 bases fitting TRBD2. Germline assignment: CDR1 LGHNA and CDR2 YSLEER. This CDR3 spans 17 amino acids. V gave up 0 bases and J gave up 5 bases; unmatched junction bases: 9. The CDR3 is CASSQDLGGSRTGELFF. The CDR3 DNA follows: TGCGCCAGCAGCCAAGATTTGGGCGGGAGTAGAACCGGGGAGCTGTTTTTT.